Presented here are 22 T cell receptor beta chains from one specimen sequenced in a study of blood T cell repertoires in COVID-19. TCRdb's copy holds only in-frame clones and misses some; the assay was immunoSEQ multiplex PCR. Of 78,000 or so clones detected, about 80% appear once; the ten largest clones hold less than 8%. The sequencing sample was made of peripheral blood. These TCRs come from an older woman with acute or convalescent COVID-19.

The chain links TRBV19 to TRBJ2-3; 9 nucleotides align to TRBD2. The CDR3 length is 17 residues. V was clipped by 7 bases and J by 4 bases; unmatched bases: 15. The germline V gene encodes CDR1 LNHDA and CDR2 SQIVND (reference sequence). The CDR3 sequence: CASTTPRAGGGADTQYF. For the CDR3, the DNA is TGTGCCAGTACCACCCCGCGAGCGGGGGGCGGGGCAGATACGCAGTATTTT.

This chain connects TRBV7-9 to TRBJ2-7, with a tentative D call TRBD2 (7 bases). The CDR3 consists of 13 residues. Germline CDR1 SEHNR, CDR2 FQNEAQ (reference sequence). V dropped 2 bases and J dropped 4 bases, with 9 bases sitting between them. The CDR3 here is CASSLRGAYEQYF. The DNA for the CDR3 is TGTGCCAGCAGCTTACGGGGGGCGTACGAGCAGTACTTC.

This clone was observed once. The chain combines TRBV12-5 with TRBJ2-7, with 8 nucleotides matching TRBD2. The V segment lost 6 bases and the J segment 4 bases; nucleotides outside the gene matches: 8. The germline gives CDR1 LGHNT, CDR2 FRNRAP. This CDR3 is 14 amino acids long. CDR3 DNA: TGTGCTAGTGGCTCCACAGCGGGGGCGTACGAGCAGTACTTC. This sequence encodes CASGSTAGAYEQYF.

CDR3 nucleotide sequence: TGTGCCAGCAGCCAGCAGGGACAGGTGGGTGAGCAGTTCTTC. It specifies CASSQQGQVGEQFF. This sequence joins TRBV7-3 and TRBJ2-1; 8 nucleotides line up with TRBD1. Per germline, CDR1 SGHTA and CDR2 FQGTGA. The CDR3 contains 14 residues. J gave up 9 bases and V 5 bases, and 9 bases lay outside the gene matches. Looking up the rest from reference TRBV7-3 and TRBJ2-1 gives the full variable domain: GAGVSQTPSNKVTEKGKYVELRCDPISGHTALYWYRQSLGQGPEFLIYFQGTGAADDSGLPNDRFFAVRPEGSVSTLKIQRTERGDSAVYLCASSQQGQVGEQFFGPGTRLTVL.

The genes are TRBV7-8 and TRBJ2-2, with D possibly matching TRBD2 (6 bases). CDR3 size: 16 residues. CDR1 is SGHVS and CDR2 is FQNEAQ in the germline V gene. V was clipped by 7 bases and J by 0 bases, with 15 bases between them. The CDR3 loop is CASTPLGGPNTGELFF. Written as DNA, the CDR3 is TGTGCCAGCACCCCCCTCGGGGGACCGAACACCGGGGAGCTGTTTTTT.

This chain joins TRBV7-2 and TRBJ1-6, with D perhaps TRBD1 (5 bases). CDR1 and CDR2 from the germline V gene are SGHTA and FQGNSA. The CDR3 sequence is 16 residues long. V was clipped by 2 bases and J by 7 bases, with 15 bases between them. CDR3 in amino acids: CASSLLPGLGNSPLHF. The CDR3 DNA follows: TGTGCCAGCAGCTTACTTCCAGGGCTGGGAAATTCACCCCTCCACTTT.

The V call is TRBV5-1, the J call TRBJ2-3; 7 nucleotides agree with TRBD2. With V trimmed by 7 bases and J by 5 bases, 13 bases remained unmatched. The CDR3 consists of 15 residues. Looked up from germline, CDR1 is SGHRS and CDR2 is YFSETQ. The CDR3 loop reads CASQTGDGGKDTQYF. The CDR3 nucleotides are TGCGCCAGCCAGACGGGGGACGGGGGGAAAGATACGCAGTATTTT.

The V and J genes are TRBV5-4 and TRBJ2-3; weak D call: TRBD1 (5 bases). CDR3 length equals 14 residues. Trimming shortened V by 5 bases and J by 4 bases, and 14 bases separated the two germline ends. Germline V lookup: CDR1 SGHNT, CDR2 YYREEE (reference sequence). CDR3 residues: CASRGQGLADTQYF. In DNA, the CDR3 is TGTGCCAGCAGAGGGCAGGGCTTGGCAGATACGCAGTATTTT. Full variable domain (outside the CDR3, taken from reference TRBV5-4 and TRBJ2-3): ETGVTQSPTHLIKTRGQQVTLRCSSQSGHNTVSWYQQALGQGPQFIFQYYREEENGRGNFPPRFSGLQFPNYSSELNVNALELDDSALYLCASRGQGLADTQYFGPGTRLTVL.

The gene calls are TRBV18 and TRBJ2-7; the D gene is possibly TRBD1 (5 bases). The CDR3 spans 15 residues. Between the trimmed V and J ends, which lost 1 base and 5 bases, there was a span of 15 bases. Germline V CDR1 and CDR2: KGHSH, LQKENI. CDR3 region: CASSPRWQGGHEQYF. CDR3 in DNA: TGTGCCAGCTCACCACGGTGGCAGGGTGGACACGAGCAGTACTTC.

This chain joins TRBV13 and TRBJ1-2; maybe TRBD1 (5 bases). V was shortened by 0 bases and J by 8 bases, with 19 bases between the two germline ends. Germline V gene data show CDR1 as PRHDT and CDR2 as FYEKMQ (reference sequence). The CDR3 runs to 16 residues. The CDR3 nucleotides read TGTGCCAGCAGCTTAGGTCAACAGGCGCCCTATGGGGGCTACACCTTC. The encoded protein is CASSLGQQAPYGGYTF.

This clone was counted between two and nine times. This chain uses TRBV19 with TRBJ1-1; 10 nucleotides match TRBD1. The germline V gene has CDR1 LNHDA and CDR2 SQIVND (reference sequence). This CDR3 is 15 amino acids long. Losses at the gene ends were 5 bases for V and 1 base for J; bases not matched to a gene: 4. CDR3 coding DNA: TGTGCCAGTAGTCCTAGGACAGGGGGGAACACTGAAGCTTTCTTT. Its translation is CASSPRTGGNTEAFF.

V is TRBV2 and J is TRBJ1-2, with a possible D match to TRBD1 (6 bases). Trimming shortened V by 3 bases and J by 3 bases, and 11 bases separated the two germline ends. Germline CDR1 reads SNHLY; CDR2 reads FYNNEI. CDR3 length: 14 amino acids. Written as DNA, the CDR3 is TGTGCCAGCAGTGAGAGACAGGCCTACTATGGCTACACCTTC. Translating it yields CASSERQAYYGYTF.

The chain links TRBV3-1 (or the pseudogene TRBV3-2) to TRBJ1-5, with no clear D. Looked up from germline, CDR1 is LGHDT and CDR2 is YNNKEL (reference sequence). V was clipped by 4 bases and J by 2 bases, with 6 bases between them. The CDR3 has 13 amino acids. This chain's CDR3 is CASSPQGNQPQHF. In DNA, the CDR3 is TGTGCCAGCAGCCCTCAGGGCAATCAGCCCCAGCATTTT.

The V call is TRBV7-9, the J call TRBJ2-7, with 7 positions matching TRBD1. Germline CDR1 reads SEHNR; CDR2 reads FQNEAQ (reference sequence). This CDR3 is built from 13 residues. Trimming removed 5 bases from V and 6 bases from J; junction bases left unmatched: 7. As DNA, the CDR3 is TGTGCCAGCAGCAGCCAGACAGGGAGCGAGCAGTACTTC. This gives the protein CASSSQTGSEQYF.

CDR3 DNA sequence: TGTGCCAGCAGCCCCCCGGGATCGGCTAATGAAAAACTGTTTTTT. Its protein product is CASSPPGSANEKLFF. The chain couples TRBV7-9 to TRBJ1-4, with no clear D. The germline V and J ends were trimmed by 5 bases and 3 bases, with 13 bases remaining between them. The CDR3 totals 15 residues. Germline V gene lookup returns CDR1 SEHNR and CDR2 FQNEAQ (reference sequence).

V is TRBV10-3 and J is TRBJ2-5, with 9 bases matching TRBD1. The germline gives CDR1 ENHRY, CDR2 SYGVKD. This CDR3 region has 13 residues. With V trimmed by 6 bases and J by 4 bases, 3 bases remained unmatched. In DNA, the CDR3 is TGTGCCATCAGGGGGACAGGGACAGAGACCCAGTACTTC. Protein sequence: CAIRGTGTETQYF.

This chain connects TRBV18 to TRBJ2-7; D might be TRBD1 (5 bases). This CDR3 has 13 residues. V was clipped by 1 base and J by 3 bases, with 7 bases between them. CDR1 and CDR2 (germline): KGHSH, LQKENI. CDR3 in DNA: TGTGCCAGCTCACCACGTCAGGGCTACGAGCAGTACTTC. Residues: CASSPRQGYEQYF.

This clone showed up just once. The chain is built from TRBV6-5 and TRBJ1-2, with D unclear. Trimming left V 10 bases short and J 2 bases short, with 14 bases between. There are 13 residues in the CDR3. From germline, CDR1 is MNHEY and CDR2 SVGAGI. CDR3 bases: TGTGCCACGTACCGGGATGTAAACTATGGCTACACCTTC. It translates to CATYRDVNYGYTF.

The genes are TRBV3-1 (or the pseudogene TRBV3-2) and TRBJ2-3; 8 bases align to TRBD2. This CDR3 has 18 amino acids. V shed 2 bases and J 0 bases; nucleotides not matched to a gene: 10. Germline V gives CDR1 LGHDT, CDR2 YNNKEL (reference sequence). In nucleotides, the CDR3 is TGTGCCAGCAGCCAAAGACTAGCGTTAGGGTTTAGCACAGATACGCAGTATTTT. Protein sequence: CASSQRLALGFSTDTQYF.

The chain links TRBV6-4 to TRBJ1-1, with 7 nucleotides matching TRBD1. CDR1 MRHNA and CDR2 SNTAGT come from the germline V gene. The CDR3 is 14 amino acids. Trimming took 4 bases from V and 2 from J; bases not matched to a gene: 4. CDR3 residues: CASSGQGGNTEAFF. Here the CDR3 DNA reads TGTGCCAGCAGTGGACAGGGAGGTAACACTGAAGCTTTCTTT.

The V call is TRBV3-1 (or the pseudogene TRBV3-2), the J call TRBJ2-5, with 8 positions matching TRBD1. Germline-derived CDR1 and CDR2 are LGHDT and YNNKEL (reference sequence). V trimming: 1 base; J trimming: 5 bases; junction bases outside the gene matches: 6. The CDR3 extends over 15 amino acids. CDR3 DNA: TGTGCCAGCAGCCAAGCCAGGGGGCCCAGGGAGACCCAGTACTTC. It yields the protein CASSQARGPRETQYF.

The chain joins TRBV4-1 to TRBJ2-7, with a tentative D call TRBD2 (6 bases). The germline V gene has CDR1 MGHRA and CDR2 YSYEKL. This CDR3 has 17 amino acids. The V end was cut by 0 bases, the J end by 3 bases, with 18 bases between. The CDR3 DNA reads as TGCGCCAGCAGCCAAGATGCCGGAGGGGTGTTCAGCTACGAGCAGTACTTC. This gives the protein CASSQDAGGVFSYEQYF.